These 32 T cell receptor beta chains share one sample of origin, sequenced in a study of long-term antiretroviral therapy in people with HIV. The authors ran the immunoSEQ assay, v3.0, at survey level. TCRdb's copy holds only in-frame clones and misses some; the assay was immunoSEQ multiplex PCR. The table lists almost 30,000 clones, roughly 93% of them singletons. Sequencing was performed on unsorted PBMCs, taken roughly 6.5 years after starting antiretroviral therapy. The receptor source for this set is a woman aged 40 to 50 with HIV.

This chain links TRBV5-1 with TRBJ1-1; D is perhaps TRBD1 (5 bases). The length of the CDR3 is 15 residues. Germline V lookup: CDR1 SGHRS, CDR2 YFSETQ. Trimming stripped 0 bases from V and 1 base from J, with 10 bases between. The CDR3 DNA is TGCGCCAGCAGCTTGGGGGGGGAGAGGAACACTGAAGCTTTCTTT. It translates to CASSLGGERNTEAFF.

The J gene is TRBJ1-3, the V gene TRBV4-2, with a possible D match to TRBD1 (5 bases). CDR1 is LGHNA, CDR2 YNFKEQ, per germline. The CDR3 runs to 18 residues. Trimming took off 0 bases at V and 3 bases at J, with 18 bases between the two ends. For the CDR3, the DNA is TGTGCCAGCAGCCAAGATTTAGGCGGGACCGGCGGTGGAAACACCATATATTTT. Protein sequence: CASSQDLGGTGGGNTIYF.

The chain joins TRBV7-3 to TRBJ1-1; 8 positions match TRBD1. Germline CDR1 and CDR2: SGHTA and FQGTGA. This CDR3 region has 14 residues. The V gene end was trimmed by 5 bases and the J gene end by 1 base; junction bases not matched to a gene: 3. The CDR3 sequence is CASSPDRGNTEAFF. The DNA for the CDR3 is TGTGCCAGCAGCCCAGACAGGGGGAACACTGAAGCTTTCTTT. Using reference TRBV7-3 and TRBJ1-1 for the parts outside the CDR3, the full variable domain is GAGVSQTPSNKVTEKGKYVELRCDPISGHTALYWYRQSLGQGPEFLIYFQGTGAADDSGLPNDRFFAVRPEGSVSTLKIQRTERGDSAVYLCASSPDRGNTEAFFGQGTRLTVV.

The chain combines TRBV5-6 with TRBJ2-2, with TRBD2 matching over 9 bases. Germline CDR1 reads SGHDT; CDR2 reads YYEEEE. The ends lost 4 bases at V and 5 bases at J; junction bases unmatched: 9. This CDR3 has 16 residues. CDR3 protein: CASSLSGGLFTGELFF. DNA for the CDR3: TGTGCCAGCAGCCTTAGCGGGGGCCTATTTACCGGGGAGCTGTTTTTT. Complete variable domain (other parts from reference TRBV5-6 and TRBJ2-2): DAGVTQSPTHLIKTRGQQVTLRCSPKSGHDTVSWYQQALGQGPQFIFQYYEEEERQRGNFPDRFSGHQFPNYSSELNVNALLLGDSALYLCASSLSGGLFTGELFFGEGSRLTVL.

In its sample, this clone was seen once. The rearrangement joins TRBV5-1 to TRBJ2-2, with TRBD2 as a possible D gene (6 bases). The CDR3 spans 15 residues. Germline V gene data show CDR1 as SGHRS and CDR2 as YFSETQ. V was pared by 2 bases and J by 6 bases, with 14 bases between. CDR3 nucleotides: TGCGCCAGCAGCTTAACTTCCCCGGGGGCCGGGGAGCTGTTTTTT. It encodes CASSLTSPGAGELFF.

The CDR3, as DNA: TGTGCCAGCAGCCAACTAGGGGACAGGGGAAACTATGGCTACACCTTC. The encoded protein is CASSQLGDRGNYGYTF. This chain joins TRBV14 and TRBJ1-2, with 10 bases that match TRBD1. With V trimmed by 2 bases and J by 2 bases, 5 bases remained unmatched. The CDR3 is 16 amino acids. Germline CDR1 is SGHDN and CDR2 is FVKESK. The full variable domain, its missing parts supplied by reference TRBV14 and TRBJ1-2, is EAGVTQFPSHSVIEKGQTVTLRCDPISGHDNLYWYRRVMGKEIKFLLHFVKESKQDESGMPNNRFLAERTGGTYSTLKVQPAELEDSGVYFCASSQLGDRGNYGYTFGSGTRLTVV.

The rearrangement joins TRBV19 to TRBJ1-5; 9 nucleotides line up with TRBD1. This CDR3 has 16 amino acids. Germline assignment: CDR1 LNHDA and CDR2 SQIVND (reference sequence). V was clipped by 4 bases and J by 7 bases; unmatched bases: 11. The CDR3 bases are TGTGCCAGTAGTAGACCGACAGGGGGAGTAGGGCAGCCCCAGCATTTT. Translating gives CASSRPTGGVGQPQHF.

The CDR3 spells CASSLGLANTGELFF. The CDR3 coding sequence is TGCGCCAGCAGCTTGGGACTAGCTAACACCGGGGAGCTGTTTTTT. The V call is TRBV5-1, the J call TRBJ2-2, with 7 bases lining up with TRBD2. This CDR3 has 15 residues. V lost 0 bases to trimming and J lost 2 bases; unmatched junction nucleotides: 1. The germline V gene has CDR1 SGHRS and CDR2 YFSETQ.

The J gene is TRBJ1-5, the V gene TRBV2; possible D gene TRBD1, 5 bases. CDR3 length: 14 residues. Trimming left V 4 bases short and J 2 bases short, with 9 bases between. CDR1 and CDR2 (germline): SNHLY, FYNNEI. CDR3 DNA sequence: TGTGCCAGCAGTGGGGGCGGAGGCAATCAGCCCCAGCATTTT. Residues: CASSGGGGNQPQHF.

The chain uses TRBV6-5 and TRBJ2-1; the match to TRBD2 covers 15 bases. Germline V gene lookup returns CDR1 MNHEY and CDR2 SVGAGI. V dropped 4 bases and J dropped 5; count of bases not matched to a gene: 0. This CDR3 is 15 amino acids long. Written as DNA, the CDR3 is TGTGCCAGCAGTTGGACTAGCGGGGGGGACAATGAGCAGTTCTTC. It codes for CASSWTSGGDNEQFF.

The chain uses TRBV7-6 and TRBJ2-2, with 7 bases identical to TRBD1. With V trimmed by 4 bases and J by 0 bases, 8 bases remained unmatched. Germline loops: CDR1 SGHVS, CDR2 FNYEAQ. The CDR3 totals 17 residues. The CDR3 reads CASSYGGQIANTGELFF. The CDR3 DNA is TGTGCCAGCAGCTATGGGGGACAGATCGCGAACACCGGGGAGCTGTTTTTT.

J is TRBJ1-1 and V is TRBV4-1, with D possibly being TRBD1 (6 bases). This CDR3 is 15 amino acids long. V was trimmed by 4 bases and J by 5 bases, leaving 17 bases between them. Germline V lookup: CDR1 MGHRA, CDR2 YSYEKL. The CDR3 region is CASSLSPSGETEAFF. CDR3 nucleotides: TGCGCCAGCAGCCTTTCCCCTTCAGGGGAAACTGAAGCTTTCTTT.

The chain uses TRBV2 and TRBJ1-1; no clear D gene. Germline V gives CDR1 SNHLY, CDR2 FYNNEI. This CDR3 spans 13 amino acids. V was clipped by 7 bases and J by 2 bases, with 11 bases between them. The CDR3 loop is CASMADGNTEAFF. CDR3 nucleotide sequence: TGTGCCAGCATGGCGGACGGAAACACTGAAGCTTTCTTT.

The gene calls are TRBV10-3 and TRBJ2-7, with D maybe TRBD2 (7 bases). Germline V gene data show CDR1 as ENHRY and CDR2 as SYGVKD. V was cut by 6 bases and J by 5 bases, with 23 bases left in between. The length of the CDR3 is 16 residues. Here the CDR3 DNA reads TGTGCCATCAGCCAAGGGAGGGGCCAGGGGTTTAACGAGCAGTACTTC. This translates into CAISQGRGQGFNEQYF.

This chain uses TRBV5-1 with TRBJ1-6; possible D gene TRBD1, 5 bases. CDR1 and CDR2 (germline): SGHRS, YFSETQ. The CDR3 covers 14 residues. With 2 bases removed from V and 10 bases from J, the gap between germline ends came to 13 bases. The chain's CDR3 is CASSFGGSGSPLHF. The DNA of the CDR3 is TGCGCCAGCAGCTTCGGGGGATCGGGGTCACCCCTCCACTTT.

The V and J genes are TRBV7-9 and TRBJ1-1; D call uncertain. V lost 4 bases and J lost 1, with 16 bases in between. The CDR3 loop spans 16 amino acids. Germline assignment: CDR1 SEHNR and CDR2 FQNEAQ (reference sequence). CDR3 coding DNA: TGTGCCAGCAGCTCCGGAGTGGGTTCCTGGAACACTGAAGCTTTCTTT. Its protein is CASSSGVGSWNTEAFF.

The chain combines TRBV19 with TRBJ1-1; D uncertain. CDR1 LNHDA and CDR2 SQIVND come from the germline V gene (reference sequence). The CDR3 has 13 residues. With 0 bases removed from V and 8 bases from J, the gap between germline ends came to 10 bases. The CDR3 DNA reads TGTGCCAGTAGTATAGATAGAGGCTACGAAGCTTTCTTT. Protein product: CASSIDRGYEAFF.

CDR3 DNA sequence: TGTGCCAGTCTACGGACGGCCTCTGCACCGGTGGAAAAACTGTTTTTT. It codes for CASLRTASAPVEKLFF. The rearrangement joins TRBV19 to TRBJ1-4, with D unresolved. Trimming left V 8 bases short and J 8 bases short, with 24 bases between. Germline values: CDR1 LNHDA, CDR2 SQIVND (reference sequence). This CDR3 contains 16 residues.

The chain is built from TRBV30 and TRBJ2-2; D gene ambiguous. V was clipped by 0 bases and J by 3 bases, with 5 bases between them. The CDR3 extends over 13 amino acids. Germline-derived CDR1 and CDR2 are GTSNPN and SVGIG (reference sequence). The CDR3 loop reads CAWSVSHTGELFF. In nucleotides, the CDR3 is TGTGCCTGGAGTGTCTCGCACACCGGGGAGCTGTTTTTT.

In its sample, this clone was seen a few times. The gene calls are TRBV19 and TRBJ2-7, with 8 nucleotides matching TRBD1. Trimming at V came to 3 bases and at J to 3 bases, leaving 10 bases not matched to a gene. Germline assignment: CDR1 LNHDA and CDR2 SQIVND (reference sequence). The CDR3 totals 16 residues. The CDR3 DNA reads TGTGCCAGTAGTATTCTACCCGGGACAGGCAACTACGAGCAGTACTTC. It codes for CASSILPGTGNYEQYF.

The chain carries TRBV19 and TRBJ1-2; D is unresolved. Trimming stripped 9 bases from V and 6 bases from J, with 17 bases between. Looked up from germline, CDR1 is LNHDA and CDR2 is SQIVND (reference sequence). The CDR3 sequence is 13 residues long. CDR3 residues: CASRTADRDGYTF. DNA of the CDR3: TGTGCCAGCAGGACGGCCGATAGGGATGGCTACACCTTC.

A few counts support this clone. The chain links TRBV30 to TRBJ1-5; no firm D call. The germline V and J ends were trimmed by 5 bases and 0 bases, with 8 bases remaining between them. The CDR3 has 13 residues. Germline V gene lookup returns CDR1 GTSNPN and CDR2 SVGIG (reference sequence). The CDR3 DNA follows: TGTGCCTGGGGATACAGTAGCAATCAGCCCCAGCATTTT. It translates to CAWGYSSNQPQHF.

The CDR3 nucleotides read TGTGCCAGCAGCGTAGCTCAGGGTGATTTAGGAGGCTACACCTTC. Amino acids: CASSVAQGDLGGYTF. V is TRBV9 and J is TRBJ1-2; a weak D match, TRBD1 (5 bases). The CDR3 contains 15 residues. The germline V gene encodes CDR1 SGDLS and CDR2 YYNGEE. Trimming left V 0 bases short and J 8 bases short, with 17 bases between. Full variable domain (rest looked up from reference TRBV9 and TRBJ1-2): DSGVTQTPKHLITATGQRVTLRCSPRSGDLSVYWYQQSLDQGLQFLIQYYNGEERAKGNILERFSAQQFPDLHSELNLSSLELGDSALYFCASSVAQGDLGGYTFGSGTRLTVV.

The gene calls are TRBV5-6 and TRBJ2-3, with unresolved D. The V gene's germline CDR1 is SGHDT and CDR2 YYEEEE. V lost 0 bases and J 2 bases, leaving 10 bases between the germline ends. This CDR3 contains 15 residues. The CDR3 DNA follows: TGTGCCAGCAGCTTGGGCACCGGGCCCACAGATACGCAGTATTTT. This codes for CASSLGTGPTDTQYF. Together with reference TRBV5-6 and TRBJ2-3, the CDR3 gives the full variable domain: DAGVTQSPTHLIKTRGQQVTLRCSPKSGHDTVSWYQQALGQGPQFIFQYYEEEERQRGNFPDRFSGHQFPNYSSELNVNALLLGDSALYLCASSLGTGPTDTQYFGPGTRLTVL.

The rearrangement joins TRBV29-1 to TRBJ1-2, with D maybe TRBD1 (5 bases). CDR1 and CDR2 (germline): SQVTM, ANQGSEA. Trimming took 6 bases from V and 8 from J, leaving 19 bases between them. This CDR3 has 13 residues. As DNA, the CDR3 is TGCAGCGTGGGACGGGTGTCGGCCGGAGGCTACACCTTC. Its protein is CSVGRVSAGGYTF.

The chain joins TRBV5-1 to TRBJ2-1; D possibly corresponds to TRBD1 (5 bases). Deletions cut 2 bases from V and 3 bases from J, with 9 bases between. The CDR3 loop spans 14 amino acids. Per the germline V gene, CDR1 is SGHRS and CDR2 is YFSETQ. CDR3 protein: CASSLMTDYNEQFF. The CDR3 region has the DNA TGCGCCAGCAGCTTAATGACAGACTACAATGAGCAGTTCTTC.

The rearrangement links TRBV7-2 to TRBJ1-1; a possible D gene is TRBD1 (5 bases). This CDR3 is built from 14 residues. Trimming took off 1 base at V and 6 bases at J, with 12 bases between the two ends. Germline CDR1 and CDR2: SGHTA and FQGNSA. The chain's CDR3 is CASSLGQGLSEAFF. The CDR3 DNA reads as TGTGCCAGCAGCTTAGGGCAGGGTCTATCTGAAGCTTTCTTT.

This clone was recorded once. The chain employs TRBV2 and TRBJ2-5, with D perhaps matching TRBD2 (6 bases). Germline CDR1 SNHLY, CDR2 FYNNEI. The length of the CDR3 is 12 residues. The V end was cut by 7 bases, the J end by 5 bases, with 11 bases between. The CDR3 nucleotides read TGTGCCAGCAAACTAGCCGGTGAGACCCAGTACTTC. It specifies CASKLAGETQYF.

This chain uses TRBV5-1 with TRBJ1-2; 9 nucleotides align to TRBD1. J gave up 5 bases and V 4 bases, and 9 bases lay outside the gene matches. There are 15 residues in the CDR3. Germline CDR1 and CDR2: SGHRS and YFSETQ. The CDR3 DNA sequence: TGCGCCAGCAGCCTAGGGACAGGGCCCTTTTATGGCTACACCTTC. This codes for CASSLGTGPFYGYTF.

The V and J genes are TRBV7-2 and TRBJ1-5, with D possibly matching TRBD1 (6 bases). The germline V gene encodes CDR1 SGHTA and CDR2 FQGNSA. The CDR3 covers 18 residues. V was pared by 5 bases and J by 0 bases, with 20 bases between. This chain's CDR3 is CASSPRQKTGNSNQPQHF. CDR3 coding DNA: TGTGCCAGCAGCCCACGCCAGAAGACAGGTAATAGCAATCAGCCCCAGCATTTT.

This chain connects TRBV19 to TRBJ1-4, with 9 positions matching TRBD1. CDR3 length: 15 amino acids. Trimming at V came to 3 bases and at J to 8 bases, leaving 7 bases not matched to a gene. Germline V gene data show CDR1 as LNHDA and CDR2 as SQIVND (reference sequence). DNA for the CDR3: TGTGCCAGTAGTATTACAGGGGGCATAGGGGAAAAACTGTTTTTT. Its translation is CASSITGGIGEKLFF.

The rearrangement links TRBV5-4 to TRBJ2-5; 15 bases are a match to TRBD2. The germline V gene encodes CDR1 SGHNT and CDR2 YYREEE (reference sequence). This CDR3 spans 17 amino acids. Trimming at V came to 0 bases and at J to 5 bases, leaving 5 bases not matched to a gene. CDR3 residues: CASSLGTSGGAGETQYF. The DNA of the CDR3 is TGTGCCAGCAGCTTGGGGACTAGCGGGGGGGCTGGGGAGACCCAGTACTTC.